This TCR beta chain was sequenced for a study of T cells expressing NK-cell markers. Study-wide context: Sorted CD3+CD56-NKG2C+, CD3+CD56+NKG2C- and CD3+CD56+NKG2C+ T cells were the source of the TCR beta repertoires. Among eight sequenced donors, seven carried HCMV seropositivity while one was seronegative. Overall study results and limits: A handful of donors likewise had their CD3+CD56-NKG2C+ fraction led by these clonotypes.

CDR3 length: 17 amino acids. Per the germline V gene, CDR1 is MNHEY and CDR2 is SMNVEV (reference sequence). Synthesis of TCR beta cDNA relied on 5'RACE template switching carrying UMIs. TCRdb reanalyzed the 5' RACE reads and collapses them to one entry per CDR3 protein, without DNA. There are about 160,000 distinct CDR3 sequences in the sample, with 20% held by the top ten. As concerns this clonotype: Its specificity is not known.

The clonotype was recovered from a man aged 18-69 years in good health. This chain uses TRBV27 with TRBJ2-7; TCRdb outputs TRBD2, but without DNA this stays unchecked. Sequenced: blood T cells: a sorted CD56 or NKG2C T cell subset, CD4+ or CD8+ T cells, or bulk PBMC T cells (not recorded which). The CDR3 loop reads CASMDWGRASSAYEQYF.